This record concerns one T cell receptor beta chain sequence. The antigen it binds to is not known. At the junction V is shortened by 6 bases and J by 15 bases; bases outside the gene matches: 10. The CDR3 sequence holds 12 residues, the cysteine and phenylalanine included. Kept here is only the CDR3 DNA, which spans 36 bases and is read in frame from base 1. CDR1 and CDR2 (MNHEY, SVGAGI) derive from the germline V gene. The cohort consisted of 666 healthy bone marrow donors. Cohort members were all nominally healthy when sampled, although unrecorded immune exposures were likely present. The donor tested CMV seronegative, placing the donor among the approximately 400 seronegative members of the cohort. A peripheral blood sample was collected from each donor, and TCR beta sequencing was performed on peripheral blood mononuclear cells. The Qiagen DNeasy Blood Extraction Kit was used to extract genomic DNA from the blood cell samples.

The sample comes from a study of cytomegalovirus exposure and HLA in healthy donors (TCRdb year 2017). At the level of the whole study: In an earlier analysis of several hundred of the donors, approximately 260 Gb of sequence data and 90 million to 120 million unique TCR beta sequences from about 180 million T cells were reported. The study aimed to test whether cataloging public T cell receptors could reveal signatures of past pathogen exposure. Class I and class II HLA loci were covered by the typing at four-digit resolution. An early release covering roughly 640 HLA-typed donors comprised approximately 300 gigabases of sequencing data and approximately 80 million unique TCR sequences. To predict cytomegalovirus infection status, the study brought together high-throughput TCR immunosequencing, statistical association of individual TCRs with disease status, and machine learning. Because of strong linkage in the cohort, four or five DR-DQ haplotypes were treated as single units for association and clustering. Using immunosequencing, the study profiled T cell repertoires from 666 subjects and related those repertoires to cytomegalovirus serostatus. Besides the first cohort of roughly 660 subjects, a separate validation cohort made up of over 95 different subjects was used. On average, over 200,000 unique TCR beta nucleotide sequences were sequenced per donor among roughly 430 genotyped donors of the cohort, with approximately 18% of those sequences being non-productive. In the later analysis, no new phenotypic data were used to find candidate immune exposures; instead, reliance was placed on TCR beta sequences and their occurrence across donors. Of the 398 genotyped donors, 70% to 90% were placed in the genetic ancestry cluster associated with self-reported Caucasian donors. A later genetic analysis used genome-wide SNP genotypes for about three fifths of the 666 donors, treating that subset as a discovery cohort. In a later analysis, previously published TCR beta repertoires from fewer than 750 donors were re-analyzed and high-resolution HLA genotyping was added so that TCR occurrence patterns could be studied. Every repertoire in the discovery cohort had been generated on one and the same sequencing platform. Donor age, sex, ethnicity and CMV serostatus were collected together with the repertoire data. Typing coverage differed by locus: A, B, C, DRB1 and DQB1 were typed in about 620-640 donors, DQA1 in about 510, DPA1 in some 570, and DPB1 in 472. In an earlier analysis of roughly 600 of the donors, high-throughput TCR beta sequencing was used to judge whether each TCR beta V gene segment behaved as functional or pseudogenic.

Broad study findings and their caveats: Some IMGT-functional V segments, including TRBV6-2 and TRBV6-3, could not be told apart with the 87-base-pair reads, so those segments were excluded. This cohort had only TCR beta chains sequenced, and the lack of alpha or paired-chain data limited which features could be detected. Strong co-occurrence of HLA alleles, especially DR and DQ, made assigning TCR associations to individual alleles difficult. Seventeen rarely observed V segments, including chromosome 9 orphons, were excluded from the earlier analysis of a few hundred of the donors because counts were too low. Correlated functional status among segregating V segments might be attributable to linkage disequilibrium, but an unknown experimental factor could not be ruled out. V-gene and J-gene trimming of TCR beta chains was associated with a missense DCLRE1C variant in a later genetic analysis, and the association was replicated in an independent cohort. Three of the identified cytomegalovirus-associated TCR beta chains were confirmed in vitro to be specific for cytomegalovirus antigens. In both the original and validation cohorts, the classifier was reported to diagnose cytomegalovirus status with high specificity and sensitivity. It was suggested by the authors that the approach could potentially be generalized to other disease states and immunological phenotypes. A later analysis associated around 16,000 TCR beta sequences with specific HLA alleles at a false discovery rate of 0.05. Several of the top co-occurrence clusters appeared to be linked to parvovirus B19, influenza, CMV and Epstein-Barr virus, according to a later analysis. Immune exposure information for the cohort was limited to CMV serostatus. Presence/absence analyses assumed roughly uniform sequencing depth across donors, an assumption that may not hold. In a later analysis, TCR association rates were found to vary across HLA loci, with the most associated TCRs seen for DRB1 alleles and the fewest for HLA-C alleles. A later analysis found that most CMV-associated TCR beta chains appeared HLA-restricted, with HLA associations seemingly driven largely by CMV exposure. A further reported finding was that TCR beta sequences accurately predicted the HLA-A and HLA-B alleles for most subjects in the first cohort. In a later genetic analysis, fewer N-insertions in productive TCRs were reported among donors in an Asian-associated ancestry cluster than the roughly 640-donor mean. Broadly in line with IMGT annotations, most TCR beta V segments showed up in productive rearrangements about 87% or about 30% of the time in an earlier analysis of 587 of the donors. While some public TCRs were present in many individuals, most TCR sequences turned up only very rarely across donors. A total of 164 TCR beta chains were listed by the study as associated with cytomegalovirus. A group of highly shared sequence variants was considered likely to be a technical artifact of the sequencing pipeline. Because some donors lacked HLA typing at each locus, the association tests relied only on the typed subset. A later analysis found that HLA-associated TCR beta chains were more clonally expanded and had lower generation probabilities than equally common non-associated chains.

The library was built by means of the immunoSEQ multiplex PCR assay. For the multiplex PCR, a mixture combining 60 forward primers for TCR Vbeta segments and 13 reverse primers for TCR Jbeta segments was used. Amplification of the CDR3 region of rearranged TCR beta genes was performed with a multiplex PCR assay on genomic DNA. On the Illumina HiSeq System, the amplified TCR beta libraries were sequenced as 87-base-pair reads. Per the authors' processing: A later analysis counted 75 million to 100 million unique TCR beta chains across the 550 to 750 repertoires, and some 11 million of these chains were shared by at least two donors. Raw reads were error-corrected and collapsed into unique sequences by a nearest-neighbor algorithm in which closely related sequences were merged to remove PCR and sequencing errors. CDR3 sequences were aligned to IMGT reference sequences to assign V, D and J gene segments. For a sequence to be retained, a match of at least six nucleotides was required to both a V gene segment and a J gene segment. Rearrangements were called productive when the CDR3 lacked stop codons and stayed in frame with V and J; all others were non-productive. CDR3 was defined according to IMGT convention as the region running from the second conserved V-encoded cysteine to the conserved J-encoded phenylalanine. In an earlier analysis of 500 to 650 of the donors, sequences lacking an unambiguous match to a single V gene segment were excluded. An earlier analysis of some 610 of the donors called V segments functional above 56.7% productive rearrangements and segregating when the between-donor standard deviation exceeded 5%. A statistical classification framework was built to diagnose cytomegalovirus status from the catalog of TCR beta chain sequences. V and J gene assignment, in a later analysis, came from comparing TCR nucleotide sequences with IMGT/GENE-DB human TR gene sequences. Using the TCRdist pipeline, a later analysis assigned CDR3 sequences along with most-parsimonious VDJ recombination scenarios. In a later analysis, every TCR beta chain was defined by the combination of its CDR3 amino acid sequence and its V-gene family, and reads without a unique V-gene family were dropped. A later analysis removed roughly 590 highly shared, low-generation-probability nucleotide sequences to deal with suspected cross-contamination and a sequencing artifact. In a later analysis, a clonal expansion index for each public chain was calculated from normalized within-repertoire ranks of inferred template counts. In a later analysis, generation probabilities were computed with a VDJ recombination model fitted to out-of-frame rearrangements, and the resulting probabilities were checked against IGoR. In a later analysis, hypergeometric tests were used to score TCR-TCR, TCR-HLA and TCR-CMV co-occurrence, with a repertoire-size bias correction applied to TCR pairs. In a later analysis, false discovery rates were estimated by permuting HLA or CMV assignments 20 times. In a later analysis, co-occurring TCRs were grouped using DBSCAN, with TCRdist sequence similarity added in when clustering inside HLA-allele-positive subsets. Repertoires with fewer than 30,000 or more than 120,000 public chains were left out of co-occurrence clustering, as were a few repertoires with anomalous nucleotide sharing. The immuneACCESS repertoire file appears here via TCRdb, limited to in-frame rearrangements. These files lack a portion of the clones; in checked studies, under half of the deficit traces to unresolved V genes, and the cause of the others is not known. D and trimming come from the DNA, and the V and J calls and clone size come from that table. This sample's table contains over 110,000 clones. In total, the top ten clones hold about 0.96% of the sample.

Material: PBMCs. Recombination connected TRBV6-5 to TRBJ2-1; 8 bases in the junction line up with TRBD1. The TCR sequence derives from a male donor in good health and CMV-seronegative. The CDR3: CASRIPGGVWFF. In nucleotides, the sequence is TGTGCCAGCAGAATTCCAGGGGGCGTTTGGTTCTTC.